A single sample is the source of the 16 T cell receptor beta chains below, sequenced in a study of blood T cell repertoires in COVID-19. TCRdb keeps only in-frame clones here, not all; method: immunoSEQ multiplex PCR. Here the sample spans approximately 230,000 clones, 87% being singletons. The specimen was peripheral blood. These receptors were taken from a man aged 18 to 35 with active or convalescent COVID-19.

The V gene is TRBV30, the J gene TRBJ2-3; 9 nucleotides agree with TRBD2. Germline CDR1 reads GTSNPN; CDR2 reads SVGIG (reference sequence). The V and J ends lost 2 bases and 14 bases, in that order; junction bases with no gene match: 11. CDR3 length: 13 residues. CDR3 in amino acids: CAWSTRLADVGYF. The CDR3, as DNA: TGTGCCTGGAGTACAAGACTAGCGGATGTAGGGTATTTT.

CDR3: CASSPMTSGGPLEQYF. For the CDR3, the DNA is TGTGCCAGCAGCCCGATGACTAGCGGAGGCCCCCTCGAGCAGTACTTC. The chain has TRBV6-2 or TRBV6-3 and TRBJ2-7; TRBD2 matches 9 bases. V shed 6 bases and J 6 bases; nucleotides not matched to a gene: 15. CDR1 is MNHEY, CDR2 SVGEGT, per germline. There are 16 residues in the CDR3.

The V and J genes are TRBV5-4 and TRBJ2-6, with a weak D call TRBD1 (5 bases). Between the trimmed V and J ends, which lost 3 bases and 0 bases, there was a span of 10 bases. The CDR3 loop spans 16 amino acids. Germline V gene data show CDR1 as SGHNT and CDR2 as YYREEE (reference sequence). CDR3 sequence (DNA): TGTGCCAGCAGCTATGACAGATCCTCTGGGGCCAACGTCCTGACTTTC. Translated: CASSYDRSSGANVLTF.

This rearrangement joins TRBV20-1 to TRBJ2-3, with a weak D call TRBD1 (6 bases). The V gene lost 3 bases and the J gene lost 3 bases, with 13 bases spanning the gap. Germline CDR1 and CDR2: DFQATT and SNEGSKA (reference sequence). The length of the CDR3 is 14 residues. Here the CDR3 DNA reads TGCAGTGCTAGTCCCTACAGGGAGACAGATACGCAGTATTTT. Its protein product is CSASPYRETDTQYF.

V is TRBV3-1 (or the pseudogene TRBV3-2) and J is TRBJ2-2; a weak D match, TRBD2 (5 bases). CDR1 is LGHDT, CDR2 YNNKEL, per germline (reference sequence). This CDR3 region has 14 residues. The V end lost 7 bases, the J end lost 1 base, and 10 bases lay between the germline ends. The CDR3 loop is CASISSGNTGELFF. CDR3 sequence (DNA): TGTGCCAGCATCTCAAGCGGGAACACCGGGGAGCTGTTTTTT.

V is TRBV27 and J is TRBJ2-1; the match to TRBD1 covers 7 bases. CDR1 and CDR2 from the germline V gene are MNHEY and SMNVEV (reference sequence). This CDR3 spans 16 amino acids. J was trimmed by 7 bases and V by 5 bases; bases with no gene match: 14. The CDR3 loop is CASSVRQGRSVNEQFF. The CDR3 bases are TGTGCCAGCAGTGTTCGACAGGGAAGGTCAGTGAATGAGCAGTTCTTC.

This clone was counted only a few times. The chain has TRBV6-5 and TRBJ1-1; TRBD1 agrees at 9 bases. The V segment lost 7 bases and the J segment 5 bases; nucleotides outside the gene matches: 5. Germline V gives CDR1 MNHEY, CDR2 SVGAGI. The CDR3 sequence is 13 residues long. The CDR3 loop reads CASTRQGGTEAFF. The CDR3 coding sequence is TGTGCCAGCACCAGACAGGGGGGGACTGAAGCTTTCTTT.

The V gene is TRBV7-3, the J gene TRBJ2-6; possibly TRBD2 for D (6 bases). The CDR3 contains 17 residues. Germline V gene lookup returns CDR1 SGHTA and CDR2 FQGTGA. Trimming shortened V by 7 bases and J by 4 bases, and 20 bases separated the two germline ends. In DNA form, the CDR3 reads TGTGCCAGCACCAACTCTCTGGGGAGGCTCGGGGCCAACGTCCTGACTTTC. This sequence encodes CASTNSLGRLGANVLTF.

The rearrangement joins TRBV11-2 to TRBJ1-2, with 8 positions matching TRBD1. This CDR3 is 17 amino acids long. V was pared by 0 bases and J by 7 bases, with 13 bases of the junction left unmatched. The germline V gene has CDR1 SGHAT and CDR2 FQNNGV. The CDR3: CASSLENGGRGLGGYTF. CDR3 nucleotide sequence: TGTGCCAGCAGCTTAGAGAACGGGGGCAGGGGGCTTGGTGGCTACACCTTC.

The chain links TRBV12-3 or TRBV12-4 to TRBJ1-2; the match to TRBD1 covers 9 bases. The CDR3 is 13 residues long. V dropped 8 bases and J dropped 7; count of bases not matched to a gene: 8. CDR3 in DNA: TGTGCCAGCTCACAGGGGGCATTTGGTGGCTACACCTTC. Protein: CASSQGAFGGYTF.

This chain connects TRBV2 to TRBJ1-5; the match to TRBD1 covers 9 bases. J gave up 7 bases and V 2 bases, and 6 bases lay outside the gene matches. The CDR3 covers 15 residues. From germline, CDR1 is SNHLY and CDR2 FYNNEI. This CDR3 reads CASSEWGQGGQPQHF. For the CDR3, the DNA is TGTGCCAGCAGTGAATGGGGACAGGGTGGGCAGCCCCAGCATTTT.

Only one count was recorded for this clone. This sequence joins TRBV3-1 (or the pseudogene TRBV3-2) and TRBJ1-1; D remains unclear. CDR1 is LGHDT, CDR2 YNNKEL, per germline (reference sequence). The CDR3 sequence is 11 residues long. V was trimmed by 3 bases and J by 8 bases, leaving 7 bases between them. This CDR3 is CASSHLKEAFF. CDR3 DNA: TGTGCCAGCAGCCATCTTAAAGAAGCTTTCTTT.

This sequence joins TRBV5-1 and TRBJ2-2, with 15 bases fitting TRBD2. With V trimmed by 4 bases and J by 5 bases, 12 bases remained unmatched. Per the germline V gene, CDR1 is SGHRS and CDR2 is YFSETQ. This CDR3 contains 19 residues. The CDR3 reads CASSAEGTSGRHETGELFF. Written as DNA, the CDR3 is TGCGCCAGCAGCGCGGAGGGGACTAGCGGGAGGCATGAAACCGGGGAGCTGTTTTTT.

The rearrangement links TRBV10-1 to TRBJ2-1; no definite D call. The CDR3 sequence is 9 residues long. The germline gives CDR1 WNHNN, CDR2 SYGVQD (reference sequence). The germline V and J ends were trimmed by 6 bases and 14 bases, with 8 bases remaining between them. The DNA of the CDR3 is TGCGCCAGCAGCCCCACGGAGTTCTTC. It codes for CASSPTEFF.

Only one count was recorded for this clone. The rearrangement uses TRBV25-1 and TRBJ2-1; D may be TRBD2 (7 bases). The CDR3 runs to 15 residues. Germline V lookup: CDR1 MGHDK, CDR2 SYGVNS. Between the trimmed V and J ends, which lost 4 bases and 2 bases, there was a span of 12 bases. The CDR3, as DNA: TGTGCCAGCAGTGTTGGGGGGGCAGCCTACAATGAGCAGTTCTTC. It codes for CASSVGGAAYNEQFF.

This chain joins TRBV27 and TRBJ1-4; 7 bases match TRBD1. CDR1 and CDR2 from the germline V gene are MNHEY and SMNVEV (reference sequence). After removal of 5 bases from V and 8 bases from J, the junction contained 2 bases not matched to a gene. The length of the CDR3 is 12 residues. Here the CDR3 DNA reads TGTGCCAGCAGTCACAGGGGCGAAAAACTGTTTTTT. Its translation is CASSHRGEKLFF.